The sequence of this T cell receptor (beta chain) was determined in a study of T cell responses to AZD1222 COVID-19 vaccine. Study-wide points: Elevations in Spike-specific TCR breadth and depth followed administration of two AZD1222 doses.

Data came from immunoSEQ multiplex PCR; TCRdb stores just in-frame clones and leaves some out. The data contain 110,000 or so clones, roughly 90% of them singletons. In the case of this clone: Its specificity is unknown.

In germline, CDR1 is LGHDT, CDR2 YNNKEL (reference sequence). V was pared by 6 bases and J by 4 bases, with 15 bases between. The CDR3 has 15 amino acids. Sample: peripheral blood, taken on day 0 of MenACWY control vaccination. The V and J genes are TRBV3-1 (or the pseudogene TRBV3-2) and TRBJ1-4, with D hard to call. The clonotype comes from an adult in good health. The CDR3 reads CASRSDRTINEKLFF. In nucleotides, the CDR3 is TGTGCCAGCAGGTCGGACCGAACGATTAATGAAAAACTGTTTTTT.